Listed below are T cell receptor beta chains from one sample, sequenced in a study of blood T cell repertoires in COVID-19. The table came from immunoSEQ multiplex PCR; TCRdb's copy has only in-frame clones and leaves some out. The data show around 180,000 clones, roughly 86% seen once. Input material: peripheral blood. These receptors were taken from a woman under 40 with active or convalescent COVID-19. The CDR3 runs from the conserved cysteine through the conserved F or W. D genes are given only for firm matches. Clone size is stated in some rows and not others, as once, few, many or a class when expanded.

V gene	J gene	clone size	D gene	CDR3 protein	CDR3 DNA
TRBV11-2	TRBJ2-1	-	TRBD2	CASSMLAGVYNEQFF	TGTGCCAGCAGCATGCTAGCGGGGGTGTACAATGAGCAGTTCTTC
TRBV29-1	TRBJ1-2	-	TRBD1	CSVPTGTDYGYTF	TGCAGCGTTCCGACCGGGACAGACTATGGCTACACCTTC
TRBV5-5	TRBJ1-2	-	-	CASSLSRAGLYGYTF	TGTGCCAGCAGCTTGAGTCGGGCGGGCCTCTATGGCTACACCTTC
TRBV27	TRBJ2-1	-	-	CASRLQGSSYNEQFF	TGTGCCAGCAGATTACAGGGAAGCTCCTACAATGAGCAGTTCTTC
TRBV5-4	TRBJ1-1	few	-	CASSLAKEMATEAFF	TGTGCCAGCAGCTTGGCCAAGGAGATGGCCACTGAAGCTTTCTTT
TRBV11-2	TRBJ2-7	-	-	CASSLVSYEQYF	TGTGCCAGCAGCTTAGTCAGCTACGAGCAGTACTTC
TRBV3-1/TRBV3-2	TRBJ2-7	-	TRBD2	CASSQDRSGEYEQYF	TGTGCCAGCAGCCAAGATCGTAGCGGGGAATACGAGCAGTACTTC
TRBV19	TRBJ2-2	-	-	CASSMTQNTGELFF	TGTGCCAGTAGTATGACACAGAACACCGGGGAGCTGTTTTTT
TRBV3-1/TRBV3-2	TRBJ2-1	-	TRBD2	CASSQASGSSNEQFF	TGTGCCAGCAGCCAAGCTAGCGGGAGTTCCAATGAGCAGTTCTTC
TRBV28	TRBJ1-1	-	TRBD1	CASRPGGNTEAFF	TGTGCCAGCAGACCAGGGGGGAACACTGAAGCTTTCTTT
TRBV3-1/TRBV3-2	TRBJ1-5	-	TRBD1	CASSRAQGAAQPQHF	TGTGCCAGCAGCCGCGCTCAGGGGGCCGCTCAGCCCCAGCATTTT
TRBV29-1	TRBJ1-1	few	-	CSVVVTEAFF	TGCAGCGTTGTAGTCACTGAAGCTTTCTTT
TRBV6-6	TRBJ1-2	-	-	CASSKNIFLGYTF	TGTGCCAGCAGTAAAAACATCTTTCTCGGCTACACCTTC
TRBV18	TRBJ2-7	-	TRBD1	CASSDTGQGYEQYF	TGTGCCAGCTCAGACACAGGACAGGGCTACGAGCAGTACTTC
TRBV5-5	TRBJ2-7	-	-	CASSLYAASYEQYF	TGTGCCAGCAGCTTGTATGCGGCTTCCTACGAGCAGTACTTC
TRBV15	TRBJ1-2	-	TRBD1	CATSSGQGADYGYTF	TGTGCCACCAGCAGCGGACAGGGGGCAGACTATGGCTACACCTTC
TRBV5-8	TRBJ2-3	-	-	CASSPPGIADTQYF	TGTGCCAGCAGCCCCCCGGGGATCGCAGATACGCAGTATTTT
TRBV3-1/TRBV3-2	TRBJ1-4	-	-	CASSRLSGQREKLFF	TGTGCCAGCAGCCGCCTCTCAGGCCAGCGGGAAAAACTGTTTTTT
TRBV3-1/TRBV3-2	TRBJ1-2	-	-	CASSQGGWGYTF	TGTGCCAGCAGCCAAGGGGGCTGGGGCTACACCTTC
TRBV7-9	TRBJ1-1	-	-	CASSASQGRTEAFF	TGTGCCAGCAGCGCCTCACAGGGAAGGACTGAAGCTTTCTTT
TRBV18	TRBJ1-1	-	-	CASSPTGRGTEAFF	TGTGCCAGCTCACCGACCGGACGGGGCACTGAAGCTTTCTTT
TRBV14	TRBJ1-2	-	-	CASSQVSANYGYTF	TGTGCCAGCAGCCAAGTATCAGCTAACTATGGCTACACCTTC
TRBV30	TRBJ1-2	-	-	CAWNSGGDYGYTF	TGTGCCTGGAACTCGGGGGGGGACTATGGCTACACCTTC
TRBV3-1/TRBV3-2	TRBJ2-1	-	TRBD1	CASSPGQGAINEQFF	TGTGCCAGCAGCCCGGGACAGGGGGCGATCAATGAGCAGTTCTTC
TRBV2	TRBJ2-2	-	-	CASRRGTGELFF	TGTGCCAGCAGAAGGGGGACCGGGGAGCTGTTTTTT
TRBV7-9	TRBJ1-2	-	-	CASSLASVSDGYTF	TGTGCCAGCAGCTTAGCGTCCGTTTCTGATGGCTACACCTTC
TRBV7-9	TRBJ2-7	once	TRBD2	CASSLASPGGYEQYF	TGTGCCAGCAGCTTAGCATCCCCGGGAGGGTACGAGCAGTACTTC
TRBV2	TRBJ1-2	-	TRBD1	CASRGTADGYTF	TGTGCCAGCAGGGGGACAGCAGATGGCTACACCTTC
TRBV6-5	TRBJ1-6	-	-	CASSRQGNSPLHF	TGTGCCAGCAGTCGGCAGGGTAATTCACCCCTCCACTTT
TRBV9	TRBJ2-5	-	TRBD1	CASSVDRGYQETQYF	TGTGCCAGCAGCGTAGACAGGGGGTACCAAGAGACCCAGTACTTC
TRBV29-1	TRBJ1-3	-	-	CSAREGLSGNTIYF	TGCAGCGCCCGGGAAGGCCTCTCTGGAAACACCATATATTTT
TRBV19	TRBJ1-5	-	TRBD1	CASSKDRGHQPQHF	TGTGCCAGTAGTAAGGACAGGGGCCATCAGCCCCAGCATTTT
TRBV6-4	TRBJ2-1	-	TRBD1	CASSGQGSSEQFF	TGTGCCAGCAGTGGACAGGGATCGAGTGAGCAGTTCTTC
TRBV13	TRBJ2-7	-	-	CASSLEVTGEQYF	TGTGCCAGCAGCTTAGAGGTGACAGGCGAGCAGTACTTC
TRBV29-1	TRBJ2-2	-	TRBD1	CSVGDSRGSAGELFF	TGCAGCGTGGGGGACAGTAGGGGGAGCGCCGGGGAGCTGTTTTTT
TRBV6-1	TRBJ2-7	-	TRBD2	CASSEFGTSGIYEQYF	TGTGCCAGCAGTGAATTCGGGACTAGCGGGATTTACGAGCAGTACTTC
TRBV5-1	TRBJ2-1	-	TRBD1	CASSDQGQTGQNEQFF	TGCGCCAGCAGCGATCAGGGACAGACTGGGCAAAATGAGCAGTTCTTC
TRBV11-2	TRBJ2-7	-	TRBD1	CASSFGTGPTYEQYF	TGTGCCAGCAGCTTCGGGACAGGGCCGACCTACGAGCAGTACTTC
TRBV6-1	TRBJ2-1	-	-	CASSEVGRGYSSYNEQFF	TGTGCCAGCAGTGAAGTGGGCAGGGGCTACAGCTCCTACAATGAGCAGTTCTTC
TRBV4-2	TRBJ1-1	-	-	CASSQVSVLQVNTEAFF	TGTGCCAGCAGCCAAGTTTCTGTCTTACAAGTGAACACTGAAGCTTTCTTT
TRBV6-5	TRBJ2-3	-	-	CASSSGQIADTQYF	TGTGCCAGCAGTTCCGGACAGATCGCAGATACGCAGTATTTT
TRBV11-2	TRBJ2-7	-	TRBD1	CASSLATGEQYF	TGTGCCAGCAGCTTAGCGACAGGGGAGCAGTACTTC
TRBV5-1	TRBJ1-6	-	-	CASSLESVSSYNSPLHF	TGCGCCAGCAGCTTGGAATCGGTTAGCTCCTATAATTCACCCCTCCACTTT
TRBV5-4	TRBJ2-5	-	TRBD1	CASSRATGKRETQYF	TGTGCCAGCAGCCGAGCGACAGGGAAGAGAGAGACCCAGTACTTC
TRBV27	TRBJ2-3	-	-	CASSFRRGADTQYF	TGTGCCAGCAGTTTTCGGCGGGGTGCAGATACGCAGTATTTT
TRBV7-6	TRBJ2-1	once	TRBD2	CASSGGGAEQFF	TGTGCCAGCAGCGGCGGGGGAGCCGAGCAGTTCTTC
TRBV11-3	TRBJ2-2	-	-	CASSKTGSGAGELFF	TGTGCCAGCAGCAAGACAGGGTCGGGGGCCGGGGAGCTGTTTTTT
TRBV10-3	TRBJ2-2	-	TRBD2	CAISGGLAGGGTGELFF	TGTGCCATCAGTGGGGGTCTAGCGGGAGGAGGAACCGGGGAGCTGTTTTTT
TRBV28	TRBJ1-1	-	-	CASSLITEAFF	TGTGCCAGCAGTTTAATAACTGAAGCTTTCTTT
TRBV19	TRBJ1-2	-	TRBD1	CASSTGTGGFYGYTF	TGTGCCAGTAGTACGGGGACAGGGGGATTTTATGGCTACACCTTC
TRBV6-1	TRBJ1-4	-	-	CASSELRATTNEKLFF	TGTGCCAGCAGTGAACTCAGGGCAACGACTAATGAAAAACTGTTTTTT
TRBV5-1	TRBJ2-3	-	TRBD1	CASATGEDTQYF	TGCGCCAGCGCGACAGGGGAAGATACGCAGTATTTT
TRBV19	TRBJ2-1	-	-	CASSIQGYNEQFF	TGTGCCAGTAGTATTCAGGGATACAATGAGCAGTTCTTC
TRBV28	TRBJ2-7	-	-	CASSLPRRETAF	TGTGCCAGCAGTTTACCCCGGCGAGAAACAGCCTTC
TRBV29-1	TRBJ2-4	once	TRBD2	CSVQRGTAKNIQYF	TGCAGCGTCCAGCGGGGGACAGCCAAAAACATTCAGTACTTC
TRBV28	TRBJ2-7	few	-	CASNILGTNSYEQYF	TGTGCCAGCAATATTCTCGGGACAAACTCCTACGAGCAGTACTTC
TRBV18	TRBJ2-5	once	-	CASFPGEGETQYF	TGTGCCAGCTTCCCCGGGGAAGGAGAGACCCAGTACTTC
TRBV2	TRBJ1-6	-	TRBD1	CASNRGLSPLHF	TGTGCCAGCAATAGGGGGCTTTCACCCCTCCACTTT